The text below deals with one T cell receptor (beta chain). Its recognized antigen is unknown. Base quality data are lacking; no much larger clone is found one base away. TCRbeta CDR3 regions were amplified from genomic DNA by means of the immunoSEQ Assay, a bias-controlled multiplex PCR. The published analysis was carried out like this. Within the assay, amplification of reference gene primers was used to estimate how many nucleated cells each sample contained. To quantify the absolute abundance of each unique TCRbeta CDR3 rearrangement, sequence reads were collapsed and filtered. For each sample, productive Simpson clonality was calculated by taking the square root of Simpson's diversity index across productive rearrangements. TCRdb stores this immuneACCESS table with in-frame sequences only. Part of the clones is absent; in the studies checked, under half of the shortfall reflects unresolved V genes, and no reason is known for the rest. V, J and clone size are taken as reported in that table, and D and trimming were inferred from the DNA itself. The sample profile shows about 270,000 clones; 86% of them were found once. In total, the top ten clones hold roughly 9.8% of the sample.

Another Seattle source contributed samples from volunteer blood donors who had recovered from COVID-19. The collaborating institutions used their own protocols to collect whole blood in K2EDTA tubes. Collaborator samples were shipped for TCRbeta analysis as frozen whole blood, isolated PBMCs, or DNA extracted from either sample type. This entry comes from a study of blood T cell repertoires in COVID-19 (dated by TCRdb to between 2020 and 2021). About the full investigation: Samples from collaborators originated in the United States, Italy and Spain and spanned both the acute and convalescent phases of COVID-19. The material from the prospective study consisted of cDNA or gDNA derived from T cells, B-cell-depleted T cells, or PBMCs. Deeply sampled blood TCRbeta repertoires from subjects exposed to, actively infected with, or recovered from COVID-19 were included in the dataset. The repertoires were made available in a free public database intended to serve as a resource for research on the immune response to SARS-CoV-2. The samples were drawn from two sources: the first 160 participants of the ongoing ImmuneRACE study, and some 1,300 subjects contributed by 6 global collaborators. The sample metadata nearly always contained a de-identified subject ID, COVID-19 status, age in years and sex. Where HLA class I and class II types were available, the types were taken from metadata supplied by the sample provider, not from assay-based typing. What the research found in general, with its limitations: Clinical and demographic metadata were provided uncurated, with the amount varying by source and participant.

CDR1 LGHNT and CDR2 FRNRAP are derived from the germline V gene. From the cysteine through the phenylalanine, the CDR3 covers 14 amino acids. Only CDR3 DNA remains: 42 bases, in frame from the first base. Trimming accounts for 5 bases at V and 8 bases at J, while the number of junction bases matched to no gene is 8. Source material: peripheral blood. The chain employs TRBV12-5 and TRBJ2-4; TRBD1 fits 8 bases in the junction. The sequence was collected from a man aged 35-49 years who had recovered from COVID-19. The CDR3 has the sequence CASGTGQGLDIQYF. The nucleotide sequence is TGTGCTAGTGGTACCGGACAGGGATTGGACATTCAGTACTTC.